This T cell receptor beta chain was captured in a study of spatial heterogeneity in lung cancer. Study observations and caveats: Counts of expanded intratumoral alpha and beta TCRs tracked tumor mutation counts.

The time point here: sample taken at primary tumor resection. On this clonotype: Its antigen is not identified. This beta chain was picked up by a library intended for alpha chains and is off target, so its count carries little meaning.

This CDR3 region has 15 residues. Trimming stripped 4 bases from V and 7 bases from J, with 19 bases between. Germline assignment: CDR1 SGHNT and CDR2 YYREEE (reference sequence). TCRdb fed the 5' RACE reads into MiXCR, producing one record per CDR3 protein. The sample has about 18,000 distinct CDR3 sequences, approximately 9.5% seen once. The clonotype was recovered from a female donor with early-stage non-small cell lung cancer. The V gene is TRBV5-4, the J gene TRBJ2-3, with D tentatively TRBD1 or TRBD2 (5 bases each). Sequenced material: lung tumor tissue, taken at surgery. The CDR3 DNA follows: TGTGCCAGCAGCGCGCCGGGGCCGGGAACTCATACGCAGTATTTT. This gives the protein CASSAPGPGTHTQYF.